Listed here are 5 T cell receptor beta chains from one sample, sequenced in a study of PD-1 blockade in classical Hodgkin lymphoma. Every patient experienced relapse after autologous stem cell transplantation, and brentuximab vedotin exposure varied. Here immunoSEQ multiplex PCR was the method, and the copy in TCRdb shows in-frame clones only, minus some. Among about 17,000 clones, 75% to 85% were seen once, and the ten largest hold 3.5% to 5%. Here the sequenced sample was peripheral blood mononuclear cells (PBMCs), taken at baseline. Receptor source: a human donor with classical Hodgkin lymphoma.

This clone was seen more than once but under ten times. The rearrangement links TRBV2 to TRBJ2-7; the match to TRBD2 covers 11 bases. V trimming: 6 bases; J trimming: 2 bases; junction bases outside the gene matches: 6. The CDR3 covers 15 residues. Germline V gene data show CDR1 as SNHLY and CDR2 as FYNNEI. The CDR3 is CASSATSGRAYEQYF. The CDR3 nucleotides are TGTGCCAGCAGCGCTACTAGCGGGAGAGCCTACGAGCAGTACTTC.

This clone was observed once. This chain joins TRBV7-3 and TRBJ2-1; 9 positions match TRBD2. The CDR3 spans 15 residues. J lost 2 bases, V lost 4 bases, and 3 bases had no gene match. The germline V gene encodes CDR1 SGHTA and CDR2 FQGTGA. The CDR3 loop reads CASSSSGGPYNEQFF. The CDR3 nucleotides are TGTGCCAGCAGCTCGAGCGGGGGGCCCTACAATGAGCAGTTCTTC.

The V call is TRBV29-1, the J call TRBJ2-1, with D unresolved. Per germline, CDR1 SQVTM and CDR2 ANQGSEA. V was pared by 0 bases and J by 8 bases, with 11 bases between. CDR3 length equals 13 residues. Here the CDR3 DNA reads TGCAGCGTTGAAGATCTTATGGGCGATGAGCAGTTCTTC. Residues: CSVEDLMGDEQFF.

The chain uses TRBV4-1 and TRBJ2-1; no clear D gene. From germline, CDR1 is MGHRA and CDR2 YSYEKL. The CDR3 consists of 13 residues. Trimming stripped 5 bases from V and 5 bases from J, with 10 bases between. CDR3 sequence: CASSFFLHNEQFF. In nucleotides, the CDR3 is TGCGCCAGCAGCTTCTTTCTTCACAATGAGCAGTTCTTC.

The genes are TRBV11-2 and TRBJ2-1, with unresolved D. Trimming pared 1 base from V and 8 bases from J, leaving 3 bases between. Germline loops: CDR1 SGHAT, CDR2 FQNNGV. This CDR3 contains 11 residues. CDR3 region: CASSLAYEQFF. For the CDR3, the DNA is TGTGCCAGCAGCTTAGCCTATGAGCAGTTCTTC.